The 5 T cell receptor beta chains below come from one sample, sequenced in a study of control samples from healthy donors and cancer patients. Clones were read by immunoSEQ multiplex PCR, and TCRdb kept only the in-frame ones, dropping some. The repertoire holds 75,000 to 95,000 clones, with approximately 91% as singletons. Specimen: PBMCs. These receptors came from a woman between 50 and 59 years old with colorectal cancer.

This chain connects TRBV2 to TRBJ1-5; TRBD1 matches at 9 bases. Germline V gene sequence: CDR1 SNHLY, CDR2 FYNNEI. CDR3 length: 18 residues. V lost 5 bases and J lost 1; bases outside the gene matches: 12. As DNA, the CDR3 is TGTGCCAGCAGTCCTAGGACAGGGGTGGGATTCAGCAATCAGCCCCAGCATTTT. Translation: CASSPRTGVGFSNQPQHF.

This chain joins TRBV6-4 and TRBJ1-1; no clear D gene. Between the trimmed V and J ends, which lost 3 bases and 0 bases, there was a span of 8 bases. Per the germline V gene, CDR1 is MRHNA and CDR2 is SNTAGT. This CDR3 contains 14 residues. CDR3 nucleotides: TGTGCCAGCAGTGAAGGGCAGATGAACACTGAAGCTTTCTTT. Encoded protein: CASSEGQMNTEAFF.

The V and J genes are TRBV20-1 and TRBJ2-3; D ambiguous. V was shortened by 2 bases and J by 7 bases, with 4 bases between the two germline ends. This CDR3 is built from 10 residues. Germline CDR1 DFQATT, CDR2 SNEGSKA (reference sequence). The CDR3 reads CSARLNTQYF. The CDR3 nucleotides are TGCAGTGCTAGACTAAATACGCAGTATTTT.

This chain links TRBV25-1 with TRBJ1-4; no clear D. V lost 2 bases to trimming and J lost 0 bases, with 13 bases between them. Germline CDR1 is MGHDK and CDR2 is SYGVNS. The CDR3 is made up of 17 amino acids. Written as DNA, the CDR3 is TGTGCCAGCAGTGAAGTAGTGGGTCTTGCAACTAATGAAAAACTGTTTTTT. Translated: CASSEVVGLATNEKLFF.

This chain connects TRBV3-1 (or the pseudogene TRBV3-2) to TRBJ1-2; D unclear. The CDR3 is 13 amino acids. The V end lost 0 bases, the J end lost 5 bases, and 7 bases lay between the germline ends. Germline V lookup: CDR1 LGHDT, CDR2 YNNKEL (reference sequence). The CDR3 here is CASSQEDFYGYTF. The CDR3 coding sequence is TGTGCCAGCAGCCAAGAGGACTTTTATGGCTACACCTTC.